This T cell receptor (beta chain) is from a study of blood T cell repertoires in COVID-19. At the level of the study: Whether acute or convalescent, the COVID-19 samples came from the United States, Italy and Spain. PBMCs, B-cell-depleted T cells, or T cells provided the cDNA or gDNA that made up the material.

This CDR3 has 14 residues. Germline assignment: CDR1 SGHTA and CDR2 FQGNSA. Deletions cut 0 bases from V and 9 bases from J, with 12 bases between. As processed by the authors: Amplifying reference gene primers gave estimates of nucleated cell counts. Assay used: immunoSEQ multiplex PCR; TCRdb lists only in-frame clones, some missing. Clonal size and the V and J genes are those of that table, whereas D and trimming came from the DNA. This table has hundreds of thousands of clones, about 83% appearing once. The sample consisted of peripheral blood. This chain connects TRBV7-2 to TRBJ2-1, with D tentatively TRBD2 (6 bases). This receptor was taken from an elderly man with acute or convalescent COVID-19. The CDR3 DNA reads TGTGCCAGCAGCTTAGCGCGGGATCGGGGTGAGCAGTTCTTC. Amino acids: CASSLARDRGEQFF.